This TCR beta chain was sequenced in a study of T cell repertoires in cytomegalovirus infection (dated by TCRdb to the late 2010s). About the study as a whole: Recently identified HLA-C-restricted CMV epitopes, whose presentation resists viral immunomodulation, were targeted by peptide stimulations together with well-studied HLA-B-restricted epitopes. Donor HLA type was relevant to the analysis, because carriage of CMV infection together with the matching HLA type was indicated by public TCR beta signatures.

Overall study results and their limits: In the ex vivo response, HLA-C-restricted CMV-specific TCR beta clonotypes were dominant, and in two of eight donors the single most frequent clonotype came from this HLA-C-restricted group. In both this cohort and an independent roughly 400-donor cohort, the cumulative frequency of public TCR beta family members distinguished carriers of CMV infection plus the relevant HLA type.

This sample's treatment or condition label indicates: in vitro stimulation with specific CMV peptide epitopes to enrich CMV-specific T cells. The instrument given in TCRdb is Illumina HiSeq 1500. The public reads were reanalyzed by TCRdb: fastp trimming at Q25, MiXCR alignment, in-frame beta chains only. A single entry per CDR3 protein holds the most common genes and DNA from its merged rows. The sample yields fewer than 1,000,000 distinct CDR3 sequences; 30% to 40% were counted once. The ten largest clones capture over 13% of the sample. Inclusive of the bounding cysteine and phenylalanine, the CDR3 is 16 residues long. Here the CDR3 DNA is all that survives: 48 bases in frame from base 1. CDR1 SGHVS and CDR2 FNYEAQ are derived from the germline V gene. Compared with germline, V lacks 3 bases and J lacks 2 bases; bases without a gene match: 4. This clonotype occurred many times. No cognate antigen has been identified for it. No much larger clonotype is one base removed from it; base qualities were not supplied.

The clonotype was recovered from a human donor in good health (CMV status not recorded). Some clones in this sample may be carry-over from other donors' samples. The chain employs TRBV7-6 and TRBJ2-3, with 11 bases aligning to TRBD2. The specimen comprised cultured CD8+ T cells from PBMCs, sampled from culture after CMV antigen stimulation. Here is the DNA: TGTGCCAGCAGCTTTCTAGCGGGGGGCCTCACAGATACGCAGTATTTT. Its amino acids are CASSFLAGGLTDTQYF.